This T cell receptor (beta chain) was retrieved from a study of T cell changes during pregnancy in multiple sclerosis (dated by TCRdb to 2018 to 2020). Regarding the study in general: The study looked at changes in the T cell repertoire across pregnancy in women with multiple sclerosis.

The CDR3 has 18 amino acids, counting the end cysteine and phenylalanine. The read is trimmed to its CDR3 DNA, 54 bases read in frame from base 1. V lost 3 bases and J lost 5 bases, and the count of bases not matched to a germline gene is 9. CDR1 and CDR2, looked up from the germline V gene, are SGHRS and YFSETQ. This clone was detected once. This receptor's antigen is unknown. It has no much larger one-base neighbor in the sample; base qualities were not kept. The method behind the library was the immunoSEQ multiplex PCR assay. TCRdb stores this immuneACCESS table with in-frame sequences only. Part of the clones is absent; in the studies checked, under half of the shortfall reflects unresolved V genes, and no reason is known for the rest. This sample holds fewer than 75,000 clones; approximately 90% were observed only once. Clones ranked in the top ten supply 1.4% to 1.5% of the sample.

The chain uses TRBV5-1 and TRBJ2-1; the junction holds 15 bases that match TRBD2. The source material was peripheral blood, sampled in the second trimester of pregnancy. The sequence was collected from a female donor with multiple sclerosis, enrolled in a pregnancy study. The nucleotides read TGCGCCAGCAGCTCCGGGACTAGCGGGAGGTTTCGGCACAATGAGCAGTTCTTC. Its coded protein is CASSSGTSGRFRHNEQFF.